Detailed here is one T cell receptor beta chain. Its antigen is unidentified. Some second doses came at about 4 weeks and others at about 12 weeks; these were pooled. This CDR3 has 13 residues. The V and J ends lost 9 bases and 7 bases respectively, with 16 bases between them. Germline CDR1 SGHRS, CDR2 YFSETQ. The data were produced by immunoSEQ multiplex PCR, yet TCRdb's version contains in-frame clones alone and is incomplete. The table records some 280,000 clones, 85% to 95% of them present only once. These data are taken from a study of T cell responses to AZD1222 COVID-19 vaccine. Findings and limits, study-wide: Clonal diversity was possibly underestimated, and the donors were mostly white British, with more females. An increase in Spike-specific TCR breadth and depth was observed after two AZD1222 doses.

The source material was peripheral blood, sampled 28 days after the second AZD1222 dose. The chain recombines TRBV5-1 with TRBJ2-2; TRBD2 might be the D (6 bases). The receptor comes from an adult who received the AZD1222 COVID-19 vaccine. The CDR3 DNA reads TGCGCCACCCGCTGGGGGGACGGCGGGGAGCTGTTTTTT. It is translated as CATRWGDGGELFF.